These T cell receptor beta chains were read from a single sample in a study of blood T cell repertoires in COVID-19. The table came from immunoSEQ multiplex PCR; TCRdb's copy has only in-frame clones and leaves some out. The repertoire holds 200,000 to 250,000 clones, with over 75% as singletons. The sequencing input was peripheral blood. The receptor source for this set is a man aged 50 or older with acute or convalescent COVID-19. Both conserved end residues are part of each CDR3. Each record gives: V gene, CDR3 protein.

TRBV2	CASSRTASNQPQHF
TRBV6-5	CASSAGTGQETQYF
TRBV5-1	CASSYQGRGTEAFF
TRBV30	CAWSGGRVSYEQYF
TRBV9	CASSRTEGSWNYGYTF
TRBV7-2	CASSRTGSSYNEQFF
TRBV5-1	CASSLGADAGYNEQFF
TRBV19	CASTMTGPNYGYTF
TRBV6-5	CASSYSGGTGPYEQYF
TRBV5-1	CASSLLTLRQSGELFF
TRBV20-1	CSAHKNTEAFF